The 10 T cell receptor beta chains below come from one sample, sequenced in a study of T cells in Graves' hyperthyroidism and ophthalmopathy. RNA transcripts were the template for amplifying TCR beta CDR3 regions. HTBI primers were used for first-round RT-PCR of the TCR CDR3. TCRdb re-called the multiplex PCR reads through MiXCR, storing one row per CDR3 protein. The sample includes 750,000 to 900,000 distinct CDR3 sequences, 35% to 40% seen only once; the top ten take around 10%. Sequencing was done on a sample of blood. The receptor set was obtained from a man younger than 30 with Graves' hyperthyroidism.

The table lists this clonotype with a few counts. The chain combines TRBV12-3 or TRBV12-4 with TRBJ2-7; possibly TRBD1 or TRBD2 for D (5 bases each). CDR3 length: 14 residues. The V end was cut by 1 base, the J end by 3 bases, with 10 bases between. Written as DNA, the CDR3 is TGTGCCAGCAGTTTAGTACCAGGGAGCTACGAGCAGTACTTC. Translation gives CASSLVPGSYEQYF.

The rearrangement links TRBV7-8 to TRBJ2-7; the D gene is possibly TRBD2 (6 bases). The germline gives CDR1 SGHVS, CDR2 FQNEAQ. The V gene lost 1 base and the J gene lost 2 bases, with 12 bases spanning the gap. This CDR3 contains 15 residues. DNA for the CDR3: TGTGCCAGCAGCTTAGACCCGGGAGAAACCTACGAGCAGTACTTC. Protein product: CASSLDPGETYEQYF. The full variable domain, its missing parts supplied by reference TRBV7-8 and TRBJ2-7, is GAGVSQSPRYKVAKRGQDVALRCDPISGHVSLFWYQQALGQGPEFLTYFQNEAQLDKSGLPSDRFFAERPEGSVSTLKIQRTQQEDSAVYLCASSLDPGETYEQYFGPGTRLTVT.

The chain employs TRBV20-1 and TRBJ1-3; D not resolved. Trimming left V 3 bases short and J 4 bases short, with 13 bases between. The CDR3 covers 14 residues. CDR1 DFQATT and CDR2 SNEGSKA come from the germline V gene (reference sequence). The CDR3 region has the DNA TGCAGTGCTAGTCCCCTGGAAGGCGGAAACACCATATATTTT. It yields the protein CSASPLEGGNTIYF.

This rearrangement joins TRBV19 to TRBJ2-5, with D maybe TRBD1 (6 bases). V lost 5 bases and J 0 bases, leaving 13 bases between the germline ends. The CDR3 has 15 residues. Looked up from germline, CDR1 is LNHDA and CDR2 is SQIVND (reference sequence). The CDR3 sequence: CASSGRQEYQETQYF. The CDR3 coding sequence is TGTGCCAGTAGTGGGCGACAGGAGTACCAAGAGACCCAGTACTTC.

About this clonotype itself: Here the CDR3 omits its conserved ending phenylalanine or tryptophan, so a read error is the likely source. V gene TRBV9 combines with J gene TRBJ1-1, with D maybe TRBD1 (5 bases). This CDR3 spans 13 amino acids. V was pared by 0 bases and J by 3 bases, with 6 bases between. Germline lookup yields CDR1 SGDLS and CDR2 YYNGEE. The CDR3 coding sequence is TGTGCCAGCAGCGTAGCAGGGCACACTGAAGCTTTCCTT. Protein product: CASSVAGHTEAFL.

In regard to this clonotype: Just one base apart from a much larger clone, this may be a read error. V and J are TRBV7-9 and TRBJ1-1; D remains unclear. This CDR3 is 13 amino acids long. Looked up from germline, CDR1 is SEHNR and CDR2 is FQNEAQ (reference sequence). As DNA, the CDR3 is TGTGCCAACAGCTTCGTCTTGAACACTGAAGCTTTCTTT. Its translation is CANSFVLNTEAFF.

The rearrangement uses TRBV19 and TRBJ2-7; a possible D gene is TRBD1 (6 bases). This CDR3 is 14 amino acids long. From germline, CDR1 is LNHDA and CDR2 SQIVND (reference sequence). Trimming removed 6 bases at V and 2 bases at J, with 14 bases between. The DNA of the CDR3 is TGTGCCAGTAGCAAACGGACAGTTGCCTACGAGCAGTACTTC. Protein: CASSKRTVAYEQYF.

The count of this clonotype is one. The gene calls are TRBV6-6 and TRBJ2-2, with no clear D. V was clipped by 0 bases and J by 7 bases, with 9 bases between them. CDR1 and CDR2 from the germline V gene are MNHNY and SVGAGI (reference sequence). The CDR3 is made up of 14 amino acids. The CDR3 nucleotides are TGTGCCAGCAGTTACTCGGACGCGGTCGGGGAGCTGTTTTTT. Amino acids: CASSYSDAVGELFF.

In DNA, the CDR3 is TGTGCCAGCCCCGGGACAGAGAGGGTGGGCACTGAAGCTTTCTTT. Translation gives CASPGTERVGTEAFF. The chain joins TRBV2 to TRBJ1-1; 7 positions match TRBD1. The CDR3 contains 15 residues. Trimming cost V 8 bases and J 4 bases; bases outside gene matches: 13. In germline, CDR1 is SNHLY, CDR2 FYNNEI.

This clonotype has only a few counts. This chain connects TRBV9 to TRBJ2-6; D is unresolved. This CDR3 is built from 16 residues. V lost 3 bases and J lost 0, with 10 bases in between. Germline lookup yields CDR1 SGDLS and CDR2 YYNGEE. The CDR3 DNA is TGTGCCAGCAGCGGGCCGCACATCTCTGGGGCCAACGTCCTGACTTTC. Translated, it gives CASSGPHISGANVLTF.